This T cell receptor beta chain was retrieved from a study of early T cells in non-severe SARS-CoV-2 infection. On the study more broadly: Unsorted whole blood bulk RNA was sequenced, with unpaired chains. Findings and limits, study-wide: Matching results from VDJdb favored anti-spike CD8 responses, leaving private and CD4 specificities undetected.

The library protocol tagged individual cDNA molecules with unique molecular identifiers. TCRdb redid the calling of the 5' RACE reads with MiXCR, one entry per CDR3 protein. This table has under 85,000 distinct CDR3 sequences, around 13% appearing once. This clonotype appeared a single time. What it binds is not known. Looked up from germline, CDR1 is SGHRS and CDR2 is YFSETQ. V lost 2 bases and J 0 bases, leaving 8 bases between the germline ends. This CDR3 has 14 amino acids. This TCR came from an adult who was a healthcare worker with PCR-confirmed SARS-CoV-2 infection or an uninfected control (not recorded which). This chain uses TRBV5-1 with TRBJ2-5; unclear D gene. Input material: whole blood. The CDR3 loop is CASSFRAYQETQYF. In DNA, the CDR3 is TGCGCCAGCAGCTTTAGGGCGTACCAAGAGACCCAGTACTTC.